This T cell receptor (beta chain) was found in a study of T cell clonotyping in hematopoietic cell transplantation. In the study overall: Cytoreduction preceded collection of pretransplant recipient samples. Study results and caveats: Recipient TCR diversity dropped after transplant; expanded clonotypes rose from day 30 to 180.

This clone was seen once. No antigen is known for it. Assay used: immunoSEQ multiplex PCR; TCRdb lists only in-frame clones, some missing. The table lists tens of thousands of clones, 70% to 90% of them singletons. The sample's time point: recipient sample about 28 days before transplant, after cytoreduction. CDR1 and CDR2 (germline): MDHEN, SYDVKM. The length of the CDR3 is 14 residues. Trimming took 6 bases from V and 6 from J; bases not matched to a gene: 8. The receptor's source is a man in his fifties or sixties with biphenotypic leukemia. Some clones in this sample may be carry-over from other donors' samples. The sequencing here drew on peripheral blood mononuclear cells, taken before stem cell transplant. V usage is TRBV28 and J usage is TRBJ1-5; the match to TRBD1 covers 7 bases. DNA of the CDR3: TGTGCCAGCAGCCGCTCAGGGGGACGTCAGCCCCAGCATTTT. Translated, it gives CASSRSGGRQPQHF.